The subject of this entry is one TCR beta chain. Its target antigen remains unknown. It has no much larger one-base neighbor in the sample; base qualities were not kept. The data are from a study of identical twins (dated by TCRdb to 2015 to 2016). Looking at the study overall: To test whether fetal clonotypes persist, the study used deep sequencing on TCR alpha and beta repertoires from monozygotic twins, unrelated adults of various ages, and cord blood. Replicate twin experiments were performed at different times using different library preparation protocols to rule out contamination.

The investigation overall reported the following: Zero-insertion analyses could be partly confounded by invariant T cells such as MAIT and iNKT, though diverse VJ usage argued against such confounding for most clonotypes. A weaker excess of twin sharing was found in beta out-of-frame sequences because the signal-to-noise ratio was lowered by fewer shared sequences. Abundant cord blood beta clonotypes had fewer insertions, young adult naive repertoires showed a similar but weaker trend, and memory repertoires showed no such trend. Out-of-frame TCR alpha sharing in monozygotic twins was systematically underestimated by recombination models, whereas sharing between unrelated individuals was in agreement with the recombination models. Compared with coincidental sharing between unrelated individuals, out-of-frame TCR alpha sequences shared between twins had an excess of sequences with low generation probability. Because the same donors could not be followed over many years, the conclusions depended on cross-sectional statistical analysis.

Library method: 5' RACE. The sequencing machine was an Illumina HiSeq 2000. A universal primer binding site was added through template switching, and the final cDNA carried a unique molecular identifier so that TCR cDNA molecules could be counted accurately. Specific primers in the conserved constant-segment region were used to synthesize first-strand cDNA for TCR alpha and beta chains. To control for contamination, every cDNA library carried two barcodes: a SMART-Mk sample barcode plus Illumina barcodes. TruSeq adapter sequences along with Illumina sample barcodes were introduced in two successive PCR steps. TCR alpha and beta cDNA libraries were sequenced on the Illumina HiSeq platform with custom primers. From the authors' description of their analysis: Raw reads were processed with MiGEC to extract unique molecular identifiers, and MiXCR was used to determine CDR3 positions. Recombination models were inferred per individual with the repgenHMM and IGoR tools using an EM algorithm. The tcR package in R was used for shared clonotype analysis, with sharing normalized by the product of cloneset sizes. To study raw recombination without the effects of thymic and clonal selection, out-of-frame nonproductive sequences were analyzed. TCRdb reanalyzed the raw reads on its own, using fastp at Q25 for trimming and MiXCR for clone calling, and kept in-frame beta chains. A single entry per CDR3 protein holds the most common genes and DNA from its merged rows. The V and J calls come from TCRdb's annotation, not from the publication. The sample includes hundreds of thousands of distinct CDR3 sequences, with approximately 18% observed a single time. About an eighth of the sample comes from the top ten.

Only healthy Caucasian donors were included. The twin cohort comprised three pairs of female monozygotic twins, all aged roughly 18 to 30 years. RNA for TCR libraries was isolated from peripheral blood mononuclear cells. As encoded in the germline V gene (reference sequence), CDR1 is SEHNR while CDR2 is FQNEAQ. The CDR3, cysteine through phenylalanine, is 17 amino acids long. Just the 51-base CDR3 DNA is kept, in frame starting at base 1. V is trimmed back by 1 base and J by 1 base, and the junction contains 5 bases that no gene match accounts for. This same sample was also part of a study on T cells expressing NK-cell markers. From the second report: Three sorted T-cell subsets (CD3+CD56+NKG2C+, CD3+CD56+NKG2C- and CD3+CD56-NKG2C+) from under ten donors had their TCR beta-chain repertoires profiled. Among the eight sequenced donors, only one was HCMV-seronegative, while the other seven were HCMV-seropositive. To restrict sorting to alphabetaTCR-expressing T cells, an anti-gammadeltaTCR antibody was added in several experiments. In 5 to 7 donors, the dominant CD3+CD56+NKG2C+ clonotypes were found to rank among the top 10 CD8+ clonotypes and to make up about 1.0-7.5% of CD8+ T cells. Those dominant clonotypes were again the most abundant among CD3+CD56-NKG2C+ cells in a few donors, at about 25-65%. Whether the expanded NKG2C-expressing T cell clones were specific for HCMV antigens remained unclear. Randomly selected healthy volunteers, three men and five women, were used as the eight sequenced donors. HCMV-specific IgG was detected in serum with a commercial ELISA kit to determine HCMV serostatus. For about six donors, bulk peripheral blood T-cell repertoires were additionally sequenced from unsorted PBMC. MIGEC was used to demultiplex reads and group reads by UMI, and MiTCR was used to assemble and quantify clonotypes. To exclude erroneous sequences, any TCR cDNA sequence not supported by at least two reads was discarded. The tcR package was used for downstream repertoire analysis, and clonotypes were matched across fractions by CDR3 nucleotide sequence plus V segment. Antigen specificity was annotated against VDJdb with VDJmatch, allowing one amino acid substitution in CDR3.

Sequenced: PBMCs. This TCR derives from a woman aged 18-35 years in good health. The rearranged segments are TRBV7-9 and TRBJ2-5; TRBD1 agrees with 11 junctional bases. The CDR3 corresponds to CASSLVGTGGFQETQYF. The sequenced DNA: TGTGCCAGCAGCTTAGTCGGGACAGGGGGATTCCAAGAGACCCAGTACTTC. The entire variable domain, with the stretches around the CDR3 drawn from the reference TRBV7-9 and TRBJ2-5 proteins, is DTGVSQNPRHKITKRGQNVTFRCDPISEHNRLYWYRQTLGQGPEFLTYFQNEAQLEKSRLLSDRFSAERPKGSFSTLEIQRTEQGDSAMYLCASSLVGTGGFQETQYFGPGTRLLVL.